The 10 T cell receptor beta chains below all came from one sample that was sequenced in a study of T cells after yellow fever vaccination. TCRdb itself ran the 5' RACE reads through MiXCR, one entry per CDR3 protein. The sample has 200,000 to 300,000 distinct CDR3 sequences; 5.5% to 8.5% are singletons. This material consisted of CD4+ T cells sorted from PBMCs, taken on the day of the yellow fever booster vaccination. These receptors originate from a young man who received the YFV17D yellow fever vaccine.

This clonotype has a handful of counts. The V call is TRBV7-6, the J call TRBJ2-5; D assignment may be TRBD1 or TRBD2 (5 bases each). Germline V gives CDR1 SGHVS, CDR2 FNYEAQ. The V end was cut by 5 bases, the J end by 5 bases, with 15 bases between. This CDR3 spans 14 amino acids. The CDR3 spells CASSPPGPFETQYF. The CDR3 coding sequence is TGTGCCAGCAGCCCGCCGGGACCTTTCGAGACCCAGTACTTC.

The V gene is TRBV7-2, the J gene TRBJ2-2, with 8 nucleotides matching TRBD1. This CDR3 has 15 amino acids. Losses at the gene ends were 6 bases for V and 5 bases for J; bases not matched to a gene: 8. Germline V gene sequence: CDR1 SGHTA, CDR2 FQGNSA. CDR3 residues: CASRPGQGFTGELFF. The CDR3 nucleotides read TGTGCCAGCAGACCCGGACAGGGTTTTACCGGGGAGCTGTTTTTT.

This clonotype appeared many times. The rearrangement links TRBV24-1 to TRBJ1-2, with a tentative D call TRBD1 (6 bases). The CDR3 extends over 15 amino acids. Germline V gene data show CDR1 as KGHDR and CDR2 as SFDVKD. V lost 9 bases and J 6 bases, leaving 22 bases between the germline ends. Here the CDR3 reads CATPIPGTRRNGYTF. As DNA, the CDR3 is TGTGCCACCCCAATCCCCGGGACAAGAAGGAATGGCTACACCTTC.

This clonotype was observed a handful of times. The chain uses TRBV5-5 and TRBJ2-7; D might be TRBD1 or TRBD2, each matching 5 bases. Trimming removed 0 bases at V and 2 bases at J, with 12 bases between. The CDR3 covers 15 residues. CDR1 is SGHKS, CDR2 YYEKEE, per germline (reference sequence). The CDR3 loop reads CASSLVPGGTYEQYF. The CDR3 bases are TGTGCCAGCAGCTTGGTTCCTGGGGGAACCTACGAGCAGTACTTC.

Ten or more counts support this clonotype. V and J are TRBV29-1 and TRBJ2-6, with D unresolved. The CDR3 is 13 amino acids. V was clipped by 7 bases and J by 0 bases, with 7 bases between them. Germline CDR1 SQVTM, CDR2 ANQGSEA. The CDR3, as DNA: TGCAGCGCGATTTCCTCTGGGGCCAACGTCCTGACTTTC. It is translated as CSAISSGANVLTF.

In this sample, this clonotype turned up a few times. This rearrangement joins TRBV28 to TRBJ2-2, with D unresolved. The CDR3 has 15 residues. The germline V gene encodes CDR1 MDHEN and CDR2 SYDVKM. Trimming shortened V by 1 base and J by 4 bases, and 10 bases separated the two germline ends. The CDR3 DNA reads TGTGCCAGCAGTTTATCCTCAGTCGGCACCGGGGAGCTGTTTTTT. Amino acids: CASSLSSVGTGELFF.

This clonotype was seen many times. The chain carries TRBV16 and TRBJ2-1; D not resolved. Per germline, CDR1 KGHSY and CDR2 FQNENV. V dropped 0 bases and J dropped 8 bases, with 11 bases sitting between them. The CDR3 runs to 14 residues. The CDR3 nucleotides are TGTGCCAGCAGCCAATCGGCCGGATATGATGAGCAGTTCTTC. It is translated as CASSQSAGYDEQFF.

The chain links TRBV6-1 to TRBJ1-1; tentative D call: TRBD1 (5 bases). Trimming removed 7 bases from V and 5 bases from J, with 14 bases in between. In germline, CDR1 is MNHNS, CDR2 SASEGT. The CDR3 contains 13 residues. CDR3 in DNA: TGTGCCAGCATAGGGGCAGAGGTTACTGAAGCTTTCTTT. Its protein is CASIGAEVTEAFF.

This clonotype came up a few times. The chain is built from TRBV20-1 and TRBJ2-3; 8 bases are shared with TRBD2. The CDR3 is made up of 13 amino acids. CDR1 and CDR2 from the germline V gene are DFQATT and SNEGSKA (reference sequence). CDR3 loop: CSAGGRVEDTQYF. The CDR3 DNA is TGCAGCGCGGGGGGTAGGGTGGAAGATACGCAGTATTTT.

Written as DNA, the CDR3 is TGTGCCAGCAGCTTAGATCAAAGGACAGGGTACCACGAGCAGTACTTC. Encoded protein: CASSLDQRTGYHEQYF. V and J are TRBV11-2 and TRBJ2-7; TRBD1 matches 8 bases. Per the germline V gene, CDR1 is SGHAT and CDR2 is FQNNGV. After removal of 0 bases from V and 5 bases from J, the junction contained 9 bases not matched to a gene. CDR3 size: 16 residues.